Below, 25 T cell receptor beta chains from the same sample are listed, as sequenced in a study of blood T cell repertoires in COVID-19. Data came from immunoSEQ multiplex PCR; TCRdb stores just in-frame clones and leaves some out. The repertoire includes 130,000 to 150,000 clones, approximately 80% of them detected once, and under 3% sits in the top ten. The sequenced material came from peripheral blood. These receptors all come from a woman between 40 and 50 years old with active or convalescent COVID-19.

The chain links TRBV15 to TRBJ1-1, with 7 positions matching TRBD1. This CDR3 has 13 amino acids. CDR1 and CDR2 (germline): LNHNV, YYDKDF (reference sequence). Losses at the gene ends were 4 bases for V and 6 bases for J; bases not matched to a gene: 5. CDR3 residues: CATSTQGYAEAFF. The CDR3 bases are TGTGCCACCAGCACACAGGGGTACGCTGAAGCTTTCTTT.

The rearrangement joins TRBV27 to TRBJ1-2; possibly TRBD1 for D (5 bases). The germline V and J ends were trimmed by 3 bases and 3 bases, with 8 bases remaining between them. Germline lookup yields CDR1 MNHEY and CDR2 SMNVEV (reference sequence). This CDR3 is 13 amino acids long. The CDR3 nucleotides read TGTGCCAGCAGTTTGCAGGGATACTATGGCTACACCTTC. It is translated as CASSLQGYYGYTF.

V usage is TRBV3-1 (or the pseudogene TRBV3-2) and J usage is TRBJ1-2, with D perhaps TRBD1 (5 bases). The CDR3 sequence is 14 residues long. V lost 4 bases, J lost 7 bases, and 16 bases lay in between. The germline V gene encodes CDR1 LGHDT and CDR2 YNNKEL (reference sequence). The CDR3 sequence: CASSPTGGRGGYTF. The CDR3 bases are TGTGCCAGCAGCCCCACCGGGGGAAGGGGTGGCTACACCTTC.

The V and J genes are TRBV5-1 and TRBJ2-3, with D perhaps TRBD1 (6 bases). Looked up from germline, CDR1 is SGHRS and CDR2 is YFSETQ. This CDR3 region has 15 residues. V was trimmed by 0 bases and J by 6 bases, leaving 14 bases between them. The CDR3 bases are TGCGCCAGCAGCTTGGGAGCTTACAGGGCGGATACGCAGTATTTT. It encodes CASSLGAYRADTQYF.

The chain is built from TRBV11-2 and TRBJ1-4, with D unresolved. This CDR3 contains 15 residues. V lost 5 bases, J lost 7 bases, and 17 bases lay in between. CDR1 is SGHAT and CDR2 is FQNNGV in the germline V gene. The CDR3 spells CASSKSGVMGEKLFF. CDR3 in DNA: TGTGCCAGCAGCAAGAGCGGGGTGATGGGTGAAAAACTGTTTTTT. Drawing the rest from reference TRBV11-2 and TRBJ1-4, the complete variable domain is EAGVAQSPRYKIIEKRQSVAFWCNPISGHATLYWYQQILGQGPKLLIQFQNNGVVDDSQLPKDRFSAERLKGVDSTLKIQPAKLEDSAVYLCASSKSGVMGEKLFFGSGTQLSVL.

V is TRBV9 and J is TRBJ1-5; 8 positions agree with TRBD1. The germline CDR1 and CDR2 sequences are SGDLS and YYNGEE. The CDR3 totals 17 residues. With 0 bases clipped from V and 3 bases from J, the junction kept 8 bases outside the gene matches. The CDR3 DNA sequence: TGTGCCAGCAGCGTAGCCCCCAAGGGACAGGACAATCAGCCCCAGCATTTT. Its translation: CASSVAPKGQDNQPQHF.

The J gene is TRBJ2-7, the V gene TRBV30; 9 bases fit TRBD1. This CDR3 has 15 amino acids. CDR1 and CDR2 (germline): GTSNPN, SVGIG (reference sequence). V was clipped by 4 bases and J by 5 bases; unmatched bases: 12. CDR3 protein: CAWKRTGGLGDEQYF. DNA for the CDR3: TGTGCCTGGAAGCGCACAGGGGGCTTGGGTGACGAGCAGTACTTC.

V is TRBV10-3 and J is TRBJ2-1; 13 bases match TRBD2. CDR3 length equals 16 residues. Germline V lookup: CDR1 ENHRY, CDR2 SYGVKD. Germline trimming cut 6 bases from V and 5 bases from J; bases unmatched to any gene: 7. The CDR3 is CAISPGLAGANNEQFF. CDR3 nucleotides: TGTGCCATCAGCCCCGGACTAGCGGGGGCTAACAATGAGCAGTTCTTC.

The sample holds one count of this clone. The chain uses TRBV10-3 and TRBJ1-4; D possibly corresponds to TRBD1 (6 bases). Trimming removed 2 bases at V and 7 bases at J, with 14 bases between. The CDR3 contains 15 residues. From germline, CDR1 is ENHRY and CDR2 SYGVKD. The CDR3 DNA reads TGTGCCATCAGTGAGGCGTCCAGGGGTCGTGAAAAACTGTTTTTT. Translated: CAISEASRGREKLFF.

This clone was detected only once. The CDR3 region is CASFRGGTDTQYF. The CDR3 region has the DNA TGTGCCAGCTTTCGGGGGGGCACAGATACGCAGTATTTT. This chain joins TRBV6-5 and TRBJ2-3; TRBD2 aligns across 7 bases. Germline V gene sequence: CDR1 MNHEY, CDR2 SVGAGI. CDR3 size: 13 residues. V shed 8 bases and J 1 base; nucleotides not matched to a gene: 3.

This clone was counted between two and nine times. V usage is TRBV7-9 and J usage is TRBJ1-1; 8 nucleotides line up with TRBD1. The CDR3 has 13 residues. J was trimmed by 8 bases and V by 7 bases; bases with no gene match: 9. Germline V lookup: CDR1 SEHNR, CDR2 FQNEAQ (reference sequence). The CDR3 bases are TGTGCCAGCACCGACAGGGGCCGCATCGAAGCTTTCTTT. As protein: CASTDRGRIEAFF.

The rearrangement uses TRBV2 and TRBJ2-7; 8 bases fit TRBD2. V shed 7 bases, J shed 7 bases, and the junction held 6 bases outside the gene matches. This CDR3 is built from 12 residues. In germline, CDR1 is SNHLY, CDR2 FYNNEI. The CDR3 here is CASTPSGLEQYF. The CDR3 DNA sequence: TGTGCCAGCACCCCTAGCGGGTTAGAGCAGTACTTC.

The CDR3 nucleotides are TGTGCCACCTCGCCAGGATTCTACAATGAGCAGTTCTTC. It translates to CATSPGFYNEQFF. This chain connects TRBV27 to TRBJ2-1; D not resolved. The CDR3 consists of 13 residues. CDR1 and CDR2 from the germline V gene are MNHEY and SMNVEV (reference sequence). V lost 10 bases, J lost 3 bases, and 13 bases lay in between.

The chain combines TRBV28 with TRBJ2-7; TRBD1 might be the D (6 bases). V lost 3 bases and J lost 1, with 10 bases in between. The CDR3 extends over 14 amino acids. Germline V gene data show CDR1 as MDHEN and CDR2 as SYDVKM. CDR3 coding DNA: TGTGCCAGCAGTTTTACAGGACAGTCCTACGAGCAGTACTTC. Translated, it gives CASSFTGQSYEQYF.

The V and J genes are TRBV28 and TRBJ2-3, with 10 bases fitting TRBD2. Germline V gene data show CDR1 as MDHEN and CDR2 as SYDVKM. The length of the CDR3 is 18 residues. V trimming: 3 bases; J trimming: 2 bases; junction bases outside the gene matches: 11. The DNA of the CDR3 is TGTGCCAGCAGTTTTACTAGCGGGGTAAGACCTACCACAGATACGCAGTATTTT. Translated: CASSFTSGVRPTTDTQYF.

The genes are TRBV30 and TRBJ2-2, with a possible D match to TRBD2 (5 bases). V was clipped by 3 bases and J by 5 bases, with 13 bases between them. The CDR3 loop spans 14 amino acids. Germline-derived CDR1 and CDR2 are GTSNPN and SVGIG (reference sequence). The CDR3, as DNA: TGTGCCTGGAGAAGGGTTGGAGGAACCGGGGAGCTGTTTTTT. Translated, it gives CAWRRVGGTGELFF.

The chain has TRBV5-1 and TRBJ1-2; 9 bases align to TRBD1. The length of the CDR3 is 15 residues. V lost 0 bases and J lost 6; bases outside the gene matches: 6. Germline V gene lookup returns CDR1 SGHRS and CDR2 YFSETQ. The CDR3 bases are TGCGCCAGCAGCTTGGCACAGGGGGCGTACGATGGCTACACCTTC. The encoded protein is CASSLAQGAYDGYTF.

The chain couples TRBV5-1 to TRBJ2-5; 12 nucleotides agree with TRBD1. Germline-derived CDR1 and CDR2 are SGHRS and YFSETQ. CDR3 size: 16 residues. The junction had 8 bases not matched to a gene; V was cut back by 4 bases and J by 4 bases. The CDR3 nucleotides read TGCGCCAGCAGCCGGGACAGGGGGCAGGTACTAGAGACCCAGTACTTC. It specifies CASSRDRGQVLETQYF.

The V call is TRBV19, the J call TRBJ2-2; TRBD2 matches 7 bases. The CDR3 sequence is 16 residues long. Looked up from germline, CDR1 is LNHDA and CDR2 is SQIVND (reference sequence). The junction had 8 bases not matched to a gene; V was cut back by 1 base and J by 6 bases. CDR3 protein: CASSIGIRGEAGELFF. The CDR3 coding sequence is TGTGCCAGTAGTATAGGGATACGGGGGGAAGCCGGGGAGCTGTTTTTT. Full variable domain (outside the CDR3, taken from reference TRBV19 and TRBJ2-2): DGGITQSPKYLFRKEGQNVTLSCEQNLNHDAMYWYRQDPGQGLRLIYYSQIVNDFQKGDIAEGYSVSREKKESFPLTVTSAQKNPTAFYLCASSIGIRGEAGELFFGEGSRLTVL.

The chain combines TRBV6-1 with TRBJ1-2; 8 bases map to TRBD1. The ends lost 1 base at V and 4 bases at J; junction bases unmatched: 5. The CDR3 is made up of 15 amino acids. Germline CDR1 and CDR2: MNHNS and SASEGT. Here the CDR3 DNA reads TGTGCCAGCAGTGAAGGACAGGGGCAAGGCTATGGCTACACCTTC. It encodes CASSEGQGQGYGYTF.

This clone has more than one count but fewer than ten. The CDR3 is CASSLTTPGLLNQPQHF. The DNA for the CDR3 is TGTGCCAGCAGTCTGACTACCCCGGGACTCCTAAATCAGCCCCAGCATTTT. The chain couples TRBV27 to TRBJ1-5; D possibly corresponds to TRBD1 (5 bases). CDR1 is MNHEY and CDR2 is SMNVEV in the germline V gene (reference sequence). The CDR3 extends over 17 amino acids. V shed 5 bases and J shed 4 bases, with 21 bases lying between them.

The chain combines TRBV4-3 with TRBJ1-4; D gene unclear. Looked up from germline, CDR1 is LGHNA and CDR2 is YSLEER. This CDR3 contains 14 residues. V gave up 4 bases and J gave up 5 bases, with 11 bases separating them. CDR3 DNA sequence: TGCGCCAGCAGCCCCGCCGTGGCCAATGAAAAACTGTTTTTT. Residues: CASSPAVANEKLFF.

This chain joins TRBV27 and TRBJ2-1, with TRBD1 matching over 11 bases. The CDR3 runs to 19 residues. V was clipped by 5 bases and J by 7 bases; unmatched bases: 19. Per germline, CDR1 MNHEY and CDR2 SMNVEV (reference sequence). CDR3: CASSIPGTGGSRVTNEQFF. The CDR3 DNA sequence: TGTGCCAGCAGTATACCGGGGACAGGGGGGTCGCGGGTTACTAATGAGCAGTTCTTC.

J is TRBJ2-6 and V is TRBV5-1, with 7 bases fitting TRBD2. The V segment lost 4 bases and the J segment 4 bases; nucleotides outside the gene matches: 14. This CDR3 has 18 amino acids. Germline values: CDR1 SGHRS, CDR2 YFSETQ. CDR3 residues: CASSRAGLVLRGANVLTF. The CDR3 nucleotides read TGCGCCAGCAGCCGAGCGGGACTCGTCTTGAGAGGGGCCAACGTCCTGACTTTC.

This chain connects TRBV19 to TRBJ1-3; D may be TRBD1 (6 bases). V gave up 4 bases and J gave up 4 bases, with 14 bases separating them. Germline CDR1 is LNHDA and CDR2 is SQIVND (reference sequence). The CDR3 runs 15 residues. CDR3 sequence (DNA): TGTGCCAGTAGTACCGCTACAGGGTTCGGAAACACCATATATTTT. Translating it yields CASSTATGFGNTIYF.